Presented here are 20 T cell receptor beta chains from one specimen sequenced in a study of blood T cell repertoires in COVID-19. Here immunoSEQ multiplex PCR was the method, and the copy in TCRdb shows in-frame clones only, minus some. The sample lists approximately 270,000 clones; over 80% were seen once. The sample consisted of PBMCs or T cells enriched from blood (not recorded which). The receptors derive from a woman younger than 45 with acute COVID-19.

This sequence joins TRBV6-2 or TRBV6-3 and TRBJ1-5; unclear D gene. Germline values: CDR1 MNHEY, CDR2 SVGEGT. Trimming removed 0 bases from V and 4 bases from J, with 7 bases in between. CDR3 size: 14 residues. CDR3 region: CASSYSWENQPQHF. In DNA, the CDR3 is TGTGCCAGCAGTTACTCCTGGGAGAATCAGCCCCAGCATTTT.

The chain is built from TRBV9 and TRBJ2-3; 7 nucleotides line up with TRBD2. The CDR3 has 17 residues. V gave up 0 bases and J gave up 0 bases; unmatched junction bases: 7. The germline V gene encodes CDR1 SGDLS and CDR2 YYNGEE. CDR3 sequence reads: CASSVDGGGVSTDTQYF. For the CDR3, the DNA is TGTGCCAGCAGCGTAGACGGGGGAGGGGTTAGCACAGATACGCAGTATTTT.

This clone was counted once. The V gene is TRBV10-3, the J gene TRBJ1-3, with 7 nucleotides matching TRBD1. Germline-derived CDR1 and CDR2 are ENHRY and SYGVKD. V was clipped by 2 bases and J by 6 bases; unmatched bases: 10. The CDR3 is 16 residues long. The CDR3 DNA reads as TGTGCCATCAGTGAGAGCCGGGACAGAAATATAAACACCATATATTTT. Its protein product is CAISESRDRNINTIYF.

J is TRBJ1-6 and V is TRBV28; 8 bases fit TRBD1. CDR3 length equals 15 residues. V lost 6 bases and J lost 9; bases outside the gene matches: 10. Germline-derived CDR1 and CDR2 are MDHEN and SYDVKM. The CDR3 nucleotides read TGTGCCAGCAGGAAAGGACAGGGCGCTATTTCACCCCTCCACTTT. As protein: CASRKGQGAISPLHF.

The V call is TRBV7-2, the J call TRBJ1-6, with no clear D. This CDR3 is built from 13 residues. Germline assignment: CDR1 SGHTA and CDR2 FQGNSA. V lost 0 bases and J lost 13, with 10 bases in between. The CDR3 region has the DNA TGTGCCAGCAGCTTAGCGAAGGTCAGGCCCCTCCACTTT. Its translation: CASSLAKVRPLHF.

The chain carries TRBV5-1 and TRBJ2-1; TRBD2 agrees at 9 bases. This CDR3 region has 17 residues. Germline V gene lookup returns CDR1 SGHRS and CDR2 YFSETQ. V gave up 3 bases and J gave up 2 bases; unmatched junction bases: 9. The DNA for the CDR3 is TGCGCCAGCAGCTCCCCATCAGCGGGAGGTACCTACAATGAGCAGTTCTTC. Translation: CASSSPSAGGTYNEQFF. Complete variable domain (other parts from reference TRBV5-1 and TRBJ2-1): KAGVTQTPRYLIKTRGQQVTLSCSPISGHRSVSWYQQTPGQGLQFLFEYFSETQRNKGNFPGRFSGRQFSNSRSEMNVSTLELGDSALYLCASSSPSAGGTYNEQFFGPGTRLTVL.

This chain links TRBV19 with TRBJ2-1; 14 nucleotides agree with TRBD2. CDR1 and CDR2 from the germline V gene are LNHDA and SQIVND (reference sequence). Trimming at V came to 3 bases and at J to 8 bases, leaving 0 bases not matched to a gene. The CDR3 has 14 residues. CDR3 coding DNA: TGTGCCAGTAGTATGACTAGCGGGAGGGATGAGCAGTTCTTC. Its translation: CASSMTSGRDEQFF.

This clone has a single count. CDR3 region: CASSPLPGTGHQPQHF. CDR3 DNA: TGTGCCAGCAGCCCTCTCCCGGGGACAGGGCATCAGCCCCAGCATTTT. The V gene is TRBV27, the J gene TRBJ1-5; 9 bases map to TRBD1. Germline V gene sequence: CDR1 MNHEY, CDR2 SMNVEV (reference sequence). V trimming: 6 bases; J trimming: 5 bases; junction bases outside the gene matches: 11. CDR3 size: 16 residues.

The chain joins TRBV29-1 to TRBJ2-5, with TRBD2 matching 10 bases. The germline gives CDR1 SQVTM, CDR2 ANQGSEA. The CDR3 spans 14 residues. The J segment lost 5 bases and the V segment lost 7 bases, leaving 10 bases of the junction unmatched. The CDR3 sequence is CSALSGRAHETQYF. Here the CDR3 DNA reads TGCAGCGCCCTCAGCGGGAGGGCCCACGAGACCCAGTACTTC.

The chain carries TRBV4-1 and TRBJ2-5, with 9 positions matching TRBD1. Germline V lookup: CDR1 MGHRA, CDR2 YSYEKL. V shed 8 bases, J shed 2 bases, and the junction held 3 bases outside the gene matches. The CDR3 extends over 13 amino acids. The CDR3 protein is CASGDRGQETQYF. DNA for the CDR3: TGCGCCAGCGGAGACAGGGGGCAAGAGACCCAGTACTTC.

The chain employs TRBV12-3 or TRBV12-4 and TRBJ1-1; D remains unclear. Trimming removed 5 bases at V and 0 bases at J, with 7 bases between. The CDR3 is 13 amino acids. The CDR3 DNA is TGTGCCAGCAGTGTCCGAGTGAACACTGAAGCTTTCTTT. It codes for CASSVRVNTEAFF.

The V and J genes are TRBV15 and TRBJ2-3; 12 bases line up with TRBD2. The CDR3 extends over 16 amino acids. Trimming cost V 3 bases and J 1 base; bases outside gene matches: 2. Germline V CDR1 and CDR2: LNHNV, YYDKDF (reference sequence). In nucleotides, the CDR3 is TGTGCCACCAGCAGGACTAGCGGGAGCGGCACAGATACGCAGTATTTT. Its protein product is CATSRTSGSGTDTQYF.

The rearrangement joins TRBV9 to TRBJ2-3; D gene ambiguous. This CDR3 contains 15 residues. Trimming removed 2 bases at V and 6 bases at J, with 16 bases between. Germline-derived CDR1 and CDR2 are SGDLS and YYNGEE. The DNA for the CDR3 is TGTGCCAGCAGCGTCGACGGCCCTGCCGGGGATACGCAGTATTTT. This codes for CASSVDGPAGDTQYF. Together with reference TRBV9 and TRBJ2-3, the CDR3 gives the full variable domain: DSGVTQTPKHLITATGQRVTLRCSPRSGDLSVYWYQQSLDQGLQFLIQYYNGEERAKGNILERFSAQQFPDLHSELNLSSLELGDSALYFCASSVDGPAGDTQYFGPGTRLTVL.

The chain is built from TRBV24-1 and TRBJ1-1; 9 positions agree with TRBD1. Per germline, CDR1 KGHDR and CDR2 SFDVKD. The CDR3 is 14 amino acids. The ends lost 7 bases at V and 2 bases at J; junction bases unmatched: 4. The CDR3 sequence is CATRGQGTNTEAFF. In DNA, the CDR3 is TGTGCCACCAGAGGACAGGGGACTAACACTGAAGCTTTCTTT.

The chain carries TRBV28 and TRBJ2-3; a weak D match, TRBD2 (6 bases). The length of the CDR3 is 14 residues. Germline CDR1 and CDR2: MDHEN and SYDVKM. Between the trimmed V and J ends, which lost 2 bases and 6 bases, there was a span of 12 bases. The CDR3 DNA reads TGTGCCAGCAGTTTAGGGCTAGCGTCGGATACGCAGTATTTT. It codes for CASSLGLASDTQYF.

This clone was seen a few times. The rearrangement joins TRBV14 to TRBJ2-7; a weak D match, TRBD2 (5 bases). CDR3 length equals 14 residues. From germline, CDR1 is SGHDN and CDR2 FVKESK. V gave up 3 bases and J gave up 5 bases, with 14 bases separating them. Written as DNA, the CDR3 is TGTGCCAGCAGCCAGGCGGGCGGTTTCAACGAGCAGTACTTC. It is translated as CASSQAGGFNEQYF.

The rearrangement links TRBV5-1 to TRBJ1-2; TRBD1 matches at 7 bases. V was pared by 4 bases and J by 6 bases, with 3 bases of the junction left unmatched. Looked up from germline, CDR1 is SGHRS and CDR2 is YFSETQ. This CDR3 contains 12 residues. The CDR3 DNA is TGCGCCAGCAGCCACGACAGGGATGGCTACACCTTC. Residues: CASSHDRDGYTF. Filled out from reference TRBV5-1 and TRBJ1-2, the complete variable domain reads KAGVTQTPRYLIKTRGQQVTLSCSPISGHRSVSWYQQTPGQGLQFLFEYFSETQRNKGNFPGRFSGRQFSNSRSEMNVSTLELGDSALYLCASSHDRDGYTFGSGTRLTVV.

The chain recombines TRBV5-4 with TRBJ2-3; TRBD2 matches 13 bases. V shed 1 base and J 2 bases; nucleotides not matched to a gene: 4. The CDR3 has 17 residues. Germline V gives CDR1 SGHNT, CDR2 YYREEE (reference sequence). CDR3 protein: CASSLTTSGRPTDTQYF. CDR3 in DNA: TGTGCCAGCAGCTTGACGACTAGCGGGAGGCCCACAGATACGCAGTATTTT.

The chain carries TRBV30 and TRBJ2-1; no firm D call. This CDR3 has 14 amino acids. V lost 3 bases and J lost 4, with 13 bases in between. The germline V gene encodes CDR1 GTSNPN and CDR2 SVGIG (reference sequence). The CDR3 spells CAWRTRQKYNEQFF. The CDR3 coding sequence is TGTGCCTGGAGAACTCGTCAAAAGTACAATGAGCAGTTCTTC.

V usage is TRBV6-5 and J usage is TRBJ2-7; perhaps TRBD1 as D (6 bases). Trimming cost V 7 bases and J 9 bases, with 16 bases left between them. The length of the CDR3 is 12 residues. CDR1 MNHEY and CDR2 SVGAGI come from the germline V gene. The CDR3 DNA is TGTGCCAGCACCTCCGGGACAACAGCGCAGTACTTC. This encodes CASTSGTTAQYF.